Each of the 24 T cell receptor beta chains below was sequenced from the same sample in a study of shared clonotypes between healthy human individuals. Repertoires were generated with immunoSEQ multiplex PCR, while TCRdb's copy carries only in-frame clones and drops some. The repertoire holds millions of clones, with about 92% as singletons. Naive CD8 cells, CD45RO-negative and positively selected for CCR7, excluded terminally differentiated effector memory CD45RA+ cells. The sample consisted of naive CD8+ T cells from PBMCs. These receptors came from a man between 18 and 29 years old in good health. Some clones in this sample may be carry-over from other donors' samples.

The chain uses TRBV25-1 and TRBJ2-7; possibly TRBD1 for D (6 bases). V lost 2 bases, J lost 0 bases, and 8 bases lay in between. CDR3 length: 14 residues. Looked up from germline, CDR1 is MGHDK and CDR2 is SYGVNS. CDR3 in DNA: TGTGCCAGCAGTGAACCCAGGGGCTCCTACGAGCAGTACTTC. It encodes CASSEPRGSYEQYF.

This clone has a single count. The rearrangement links TRBV5-5 to TRBJ2-5; 12 bases are shared with TRBD2. This CDR3 comprises 16 residues. Trimming at V came to 4 bases and at J to 4 bases, leaving 8 bases not matched to a gene. Looked up from germline, CDR1 is SGHKS and CDR2 is YYEKEE (reference sequence). The CDR3 is CASSQVPGLAGETQYF. Written as DNA, the CDR3 is TGTGCCAGCAGCCAAGTCCCGGGACTAGCGGGAGAGACCCAGTACTTC.

The CDR3 reads CASSGGQGASYEQYF. DNA for the CDR3: TGTGCCAGCAGCGGCGGACAGGGGGCTTCCTACGAGCAGTACTTC. V and J are TRBV7-9 and TRBJ2-7; 11 bases match TRBD1. Germline V gene data show CDR1 as SEHNR and CDR2 as FQNEAQ (reference sequence). This CDR3 is 15 amino acids long. J lost 1 base, V lost 5 bases, and 4 bases had no gene match. Full variable domain (remainder filled in from reference TRBV7-9 and TRBJ2-7): DTGVSQNPRHKITKRGQNVTFRCDPISEHNRLYWYRQTLGQGPEFLTYFQNEAQLEKSRLLSDRFSAERPKGSFSTLEIQRTEQGDSAMYLCASSGGQGASYEQYFGPGTRLTVT.

The chain joins TRBV27 to TRBJ2-2; D might be TRBD2 (6 bases). Looked up from germline, CDR1 is MNHEY and CDR2 is SMNVEV (reference sequence). The CDR3 is made up of 13 amino acids. Trimming pared 9 bases from V and 7 bases from J, leaving 15 bases between. CDR3 loop: CASCPGGVGELFF. CDR3 bases: TGTGCCAGTTGCCCCGGGGGAGTCGGGGAGCTGTTTTTT.

V gene TRBV18 combines with J gene TRBJ2-6; perhaps TRBD1 as D (6 bases). This CDR3 has 18 residues. V was cut by 6 bases and J by 3 bases, with 21 bases left in between. The germline V gene has CDR1 KGHSH and CDR2 LQKENI. The CDR3 DNA is TGTGCCAGCTCTCCGACAGGCCGGGGAGCGTATGGGGCCAACGTCCTGACTTTC. Its protein is CASSPTGRGAYGANVLTF. The full variable domain, rest sourced from reference TRBV18 and TRBJ2-6, is NAGVMQNPRHLVRRRGQEARLRCSPMKGHSHVYWYRQLPEEGLKFMVYLQKENIIDESGMPKERFSAEFPKEGPSILRIQQVVRGDSAAYFCASSPTGRGAYGANVLTFGAGSRLTVL.

The V call is TRBV7-6, the J call TRBJ2-7; a weak D match, TRBD2 (7 bases). The germline gives CDR1 SGHVS, CDR2 FNYEAQ. There are 16 residues in the CDR3. V was cut by 5 bases and J by 2 bases, with 19 bases left in between. CDR3 in amino acids: CASSALGGGPPYEQYF. The CDR3 nucleotides read TGTGCCAGCAGCGCGCTGGGAGGGGGGCCACCCTACGAGCAGTACTTC.

Only one count was recorded for this clone. The chain carries TRBV11-2 and TRBJ1-2; no definite D call. V dropped 2 bases and J dropped 8 bases, with 15 bases sitting between them. Looked up from germline, CDR1 is SGHAT and CDR2 is FQNNGV. This CDR3 comprises 14 residues. CDR3 sequence (DNA): TGTGCCAGCAGCTTAAGCACCGATCTCCGGGGCTACACCTTC. Translating gives CASSLSTDLRGYTF.

The chain joins TRBV6-1 to TRBJ2-7; 7 bases match TRBD1. V shed 6 bases and J 2 bases; nucleotides not matched to a gene: 7. This CDR3 spans 14 amino acids. Per germline, CDR1 MNHNS and CDR2 SASEGT. The CDR3 sequence is CASRQGQHTYEQYF. CDR3 coding DNA: TGTGCCAGCAGACAGGGACAGCATACCTACGAGCAGTACTTC.

The chain couples TRBV27 to TRBJ2-1, with D unresolved. The germline V gene encodes CDR1 MNHEY and CDR2 SMNVEV (reference sequence). The CDR3 loop spans 14 amino acids. V was trimmed by 5 bases and J by 5 bases, leaving 13 bases between them. CDR3 sequence: CASSPTESDNEQFF. Written as DNA, the CDR3 is TGTGCCAGCAGTCCCACGGAGAGCGACAATGAGCAGTTCTTC.

The chain links TRBV15 to TRBJ1-3; maybe TRBD1 (5 bases). Trimming cost V 1 base and J 4 bases, with 11 bases left between them. The CDR3 covers 15 residues. Germline V gene lookup returns CDR1 LNHNV and CDR2 YYDKDF (reference sequence). CDR3 loop: CATSRVPGKGNTIYF. The CDR3, as DNA: TGTGCCACCAGCAGAGTACCAGGGAAGGGAAACACCATATATTTT.

The chain joins TRBV6-4 to TRBJ2-1, with 8 bases identical to TRBD1. Trimming took 6 bases from V and 8 from J; bases not matched to a gene: 9. The CDR3 runs to 14 residues. Germline CDR1 reads MRHNA; CDR2 reads SNTAGT. In nucleotides, the CDR3 is TGTGCCAGCAGACCCCGGACAGGGCACTATGAGCAGTTCTTC. Translation: CASRPRTGHYEQFF.

This rearrangement joins TRBV2 to TRBJ2-7; 8 positions agree with TRBD1. Trimming at V came to 10 bases and at J to 3 bases, leaving 5 bases not matched to a gene. In germline, CDR1 is SNHLY, CDR2 FYNNEI. The CDR3 sequence is 12 residues long. CDR3 nucleotide sequence: TGTGCCACAATGGGACAGGACTACGAGCAGTACTTC. Protein sequence: CATMGQDYEQYF.

The CDR3 protein is CASSYAATSESYEQFF. CDR3 DNA sequence: TGCGCCAGCAGCTACGCGGCTACTAGCGAGAGTTACGAGCAGTTCTTC. This sequence joins TRBV4-1 and TRBJ2-1; TRBD2 matches at 7 bases. The CDR3 has 16 residues. Germline CDR1 reads MGHRA; CDR2 reads YSYEKL. Trimming cost V 5 bases and J 10 bases; bases outside gene matches: 17.

This clone showed up just once. V and J are TRBV6-6 and TRBJ1-1, with D maybe TRBD1 (5 bases). This CDR3 is built from 12 residues. V lost 6 bases and J lost 3, with 8 bases in between. CDR1 MNHNY and CDR2 SVGAGI come from the germline V gene (reference sequence). The CDR3 protein is CASRRDDTEAFF. The DNA for the CDR3 is TGTGCCAGCAGGCGGGACGACACTGAAGCTTTCTTT.

The chain combines TRBV19 with TRBJ2-2; D remains unclear. The CDR3 extends over 12 amino acids. V lost 6 bases and J lost 4, with 6 bases in between. In germline, CDR1 is LNHDA, CDR2 SQIVND (reference sequence). The chain's CDR3 is CASSPPTGELFF. DNA for the CDR3: TGTGCCAGTAGCCCCCCCACCGGGGAGCTGTTTTTT.

The J gene is TRBJ2-7, the V gene TRBV5-1, with D perhaps TRBD1 or TRBD2 (6 bases each). CDR1 and CDR2 (germline): SGHRS, YFSETQ. This CDR3 contains 14 residues. With 3 bases removed from V and 5 bases from J, the gap between germline ends came to 15 bases. The CDR3 region has the DNA TGCGCCAGCAGCTCGCGTCGGGGGCACCACGAGCAGTACTTC. Amino acids: CASSSRRGHHEQYF.

With regard to this clone: The same CDR3 arises from other DNA sequences in this sample as well. The chain carries TRBV5-8 and TRBJ1-1, with D unclear. Per germline, CDR1 SGHTS and CDR2 YDEGEE. The V and J ends lost 3 bases and 1 base respectively, with 7 bases between them. The CDR3 runs 13 residues. The CDR3 sequence is CASSSGPNTEAFF. The CDR3 coding sequence is TGTGCCAGCAGCTCCGGACCGAACACTGAAGCTTTCTTT.

Comment on this clone: This sequence may be a read error, since a much larger clone differs from it by one base. Within the sample, other DNA sequences also encode this same CDR3. The chain has TRBV4-2 and TRBJ2-7, with 8 nucleotides matching TRBD2. This CDR3 contains 15 residues. V shed 0 bases, J shed 0 bases, and the junction held 1 base outside the gene matches. Germline values: CDR1 LGHNA, CDR2 YNFKEQ. CDR3 in amino acids: CASSQESGSSYEQYF. In DNA form, the CDR3 reads TGTGCCAGCAGCCAAGAGAGCGGGAGCTCCTACGAGCAGTACTTC.

The chain combines TRBV27 with TRBJ2-7; possibly TRBD2 for D (5 bases). V was pared by 4 bases and J by 6 bases, with 16 bases between. This CDR3 has 14 residues. The germline V gene has CDR1 MNHEY and CDR2 SMNVEV (reference sequence). CDR3 coding DNA: TGTGCCAGCAGTTGGCAAGGGTCGGCGGGCGAGCAGTACTTC. It translates to CASSWQGSAGEQYF.

This clone was counted a single time. The chain has TRBV7-6 and TRBJ2-4; possibly TRBD2 for D (7 bases). The CDR3 is made up of 14 amino acids. V shed 1 base and J shed 8 bases, with 12 bases lying between them. CDR1 is SGHVS and CDR2 is FNYEAQ in the germline V gene. CDR3 sequence (DNA): TGTGCCAGCAGCTTAGTAGGGGAGGGGGACATTCAGTACTTC. Translating gives CASSLVGEGDIQYF.

Turning to this clone: Different DNA sequences within this sample yield the same CDR3. The rearrangement links TRBV7-6 to TRBJ2-3; D is ambiguous. Germline CDR1 and CDR2: SGHVS and FNYEAQ. This CDR3 is built from 13 residues. Between the trimmed V and J ends, which lost 5 bases and 1 base, there was a span of 7 bases. The CDR3 DNA is TGTGCCAGCAGCCTAGAAGGCACAGATACGCAGTATTTT. Its protein product is CASSLEGTDTQYF.

The chain has TRBV6-4 and TRBJ1-1; D unclear. The CDR3 sequence is 15 residues long. CDR1 and CDR2 from the germline V gene are MRHNA and SNTAGT. Trimming removed 3 bases at V and 5 bases at J, with 16 bases between. The CDR3 loop is CASSEYGRVRTEAFF. CDR3 in DNA: TGTGCCAGCAGTGAATACGGAAGGGTGAGAACTGAAGCTTTCTTT.

The chain combines TRBV4-1 with TRBJ1-5; TRBD1 aligns across 7 bases. Germline-derived CDR1 and CDR2 are MGHRA and YSYEKL. CDR3 length: 17 amino acids. V shed 3 bases and J 0 bases; nucleotides not matched to a gene: 8. This chain's CDR3 is CASSHSDRDYSNQPQHF. CDR3 in DNA: TGCGCCAGCAGCCATTCCGACAGGGATTATAGCAATCAGCCCCAGCATTTT.

The chain joins TRBV6-6 to TRBJ1-2; D unresolved. The CDR3 length is 14 residues. V was clipped by 4 bases and J by 6 bases, with 15 bases between them. From germline, CDR1 is MNHNY and CDR2 SVGAGI (reference sequence). CDR3 in amino acids: CASSFPARADGYTF. The CDR3 DNA is TGTGCCAGCAGTTTCCCCGCTAGGGCGGATGGCTACACCTTC.